This is a list of T cell receptor beta chains from one sample in a study of PD-1 blockade in mismatch repair-deficient tumors. Method: immunoSEQ multiplex PCR; TCRdb's copy keeps in-frame clones and lacks some. The table includes 95,000 to 150,000 clones, 70% to 90% detected once. Sequenced here: peripheral blood, sampled 44 weeks after starting pembrolizumab. These receptors were taken from an adult with mismatch repair-deficient cancer. Both conserved end residues are part of each CDR3. The D gene is left open where the match is weak. Size is stated for part of the rows, as once, few or many counts, or as a class when the clone is expanded.

TRBV25-1	TRBJ2-7	.	.	CASSGGVLSYEQYF	TGTGCCAGCAGTGGAGGGGTATTGTCCTACGAGCAGTACTTC
TRBV30	TRBJ1-3	.	.	CAWSVRGTYVRGSGNTIYF	TGTGCCTGGAGTGTACGGGGCACATACGTGAGGGGGTCTGGAAACACCATATATTTT
TRBV30	TRBJ1-1	.	.	CAWTVGVIGAEAFF	TGTGCCTGGACTGTCGGGGTTATCGGTGCTGAAGCTTTCTTT
TRBV6-1	TRBJ2-3	TRBD1	.	CASSEATGRGTDTQYF	TGTGCCAGCAGTGAAGCGACAGGGCGAGGCACAGATACGCAGTATTTT
TRBV27	TRBJ2-7	.	few	CASSKTGTNNYEQYF	TGTGCCAGCAGCAAGACCGGGACAAACAACTACGAGCAGTACTTC
TRBV9	TRBJ2-5	TRBD1	.	CASSPGTGTETQYF	TGTGCCAGCAGCCCTGGGACAGGGACGGAGACCCAGTACTTC
TRBV4-1	TRBJ1-1	.	.	CASSQESLVPFTEAFF	TGCGCCAGCAGCCAAGAATCATTGGTGCCTTTCACTGAAGCTTTCTTT
TRBV6-5	TRBJ1-5	.	few	CASSDVGGGPQHF	TGTGCCAGCAGCGACGTGGGGGGAGGGCCCCAGCATTTT
TRBV7-9	TRBJ1-2	TRBD1	.	CASSSGQAYGYTF	TGTGCCAGCAGTTCCGGACAGGCGTATGGCTACACCTTC
TRBV25-1	TRBJ2-7	.	.	CASISGYEQYF	TGTGCCAGCATATCAGGCTACGAGCAGTACTTC
TRBV7-9	TRBJ2-3	.	.	CASQAGGAVADTQYF	TGTGCCAGTCAAGCGGGTGGGGCGGTGGCAGATACGCAGTATTTT
TRBV7-2	TRBJ2-5	.	.	CASSGRLRWTQETQYF	TGTGCCAGCAGCGGAAGACTCCGGTGGACTCAAGAGACCCAGTACTTC
TRBV7-3	TRBJ2-6	.	.	CASRGAGANVLTF	TGTGCCAGCCGGGGAGCTGGGGCCAACGTCCTGACTTTC
TRBV5-4	TRBJ1-2	.	.	CASSLGLESYGYTF	TGTGCCAGCAGCTTAGGTCTGGAAAGCTATGGCTACACCTTC
TRBV18	TRBJ1-2	.	.	CASSPGLGYTF	TGTGCCAGCTCACCGGGACTCGGCTACACCTTC
TRBV4-1	TRBJ2-7	TRBD2	.	CASSRLAGGFNEQYF	TGCGCCAGCAGCCGTCTAGCGGGAGGATTCAACGAGCAGTACTTC
TRBV6-6	TRBJ2-7	TRBD1	.	CASSTGVEQYF	TGTGCCAGCTCGACAGGGGTCGAGCAGTACTTC
TRBV13	TRBJ2-1	TRBD2	.	CASSLESSGSVNEQFF	TGTGCCAGCAGCTTAGAGAGTAGCGGGAGTGTAAATGAGCAGTTCTTC
TRBV5-4	TRBJ2-1	.	.	CASSFSTGSYNEQFF	TGTGCCAGCAGCTTTTCGACTGGCTCCTACAATGAGCAGTTCTTC
TRBV29-1	TRBJ2-3	TRBD2	few	CSVEEREWDTQYF	TGCAGCGTTGAGGAGCGGGAGTGGGATACGCAGTATTTT
TRBV30	TRBJ2-7	.	.	CAWSGLSSYEQYF	TGTGCCTGGAGTGGACTGAGCTCCTACGAGCAGTACTTC
TRBV6-1	TRBJ2-1	.	few	CASSKNRVNNEQFF	TGTGCCAGCAGTAAAAACAGGGTAAACAATGAGCAGTTCTTC
TRBV5-1	TRBJ2-7	.	.	CASSFGLYEQYF	TGCGCCAGCAGCTTTGGTCTTTACGAGCAGTACTTC
TRBV2	TRBJ2-7	.	.	CASSEPGVGVHEQYF	TGTGCCAGCAGTGAACCAGGCGTAGGGGTCCACGAGCAGTACTTC
TRBV6-1	TRBJ1-4	TRBD1	.	CASSEGQGFEKLFF	TGTGCCAGCAGTGAAGGACAGGGTTTTGAAAAACTGTTTTTT
TRBV7-2	TRBJ2-7	TRBD1	.	CASSLASGQGAHEQYF	TGTGCCAGCAGCTTAGCCTCGGGACAGGGGGCTCACGAGCAGTACTTC
TRBV25-1	TRBJ1-1	TRBD1	.	CASSDPGQGDSEAFF	TGTGCCAGCAGTGATCCGGGACAGGGGGACAGTGAAGCTTTCTTT
TRBV29-1	TRBJ2-5	TRBD2	.	CSCTRLAGGPLETQYF	TGCAGCTGTACCCGACTAGCGGGAGGGCCTTTGGAGACCCAGTACTTC
TRBV19	TRBJ1-5	.	.	CASSISSMGNQPQHF	TGTGCCAGTAGTATCTCCAGTATGGGCAATCAGCCCCAGCATTTT
TRBV4-2	TRBJ1-1	.	.	CASSQLGGLNTEAFF	TGTGCCAGCAGCCAGCTAGGGGGGTTGAACACTGAAGCTTTCTTT
TRBV27	TRBJ2-7	.	.	CASSLDPDREQYF	TGTGCCAGCAGTTTAGATCCGGATCGCGAGCAGTACTTC
TRBV11-2	TRBJ2-1	.	.	CASSLNNEQFF	TGTGCCAGCAGCTTAAACAATGAGCAGTTCTTC
TRBV7-8	TRBJ2-7	.	.	CASSSVGGSYEQYF	TGTGCCAGCAGCAGCGTGGGGGGTTCGTACGAGCAGTACTTC
TRBV6-5	TRBJ2-5	TRBD2	.	CASSRLAQETQYF	TGTGCCAGCTCCAGACTAGCGCAAGAGACCCAGTACTTC
TRBV4-1	TRBJ2-1	.	.	CASSRISRGVSYNEQFF	TGCGCCAGCAGCCGCATAAGCCGGGGAGTCTCCTACAATGAGCAGTTCTTC
TRBV11-1	TRBJ2-5	.	.	CASSLAPLVQGGRQWTQYF	TGTGCCAGCAGCTTAGCCCCCCTTGTTCAGGGCGGAAGGCAATGGACCCAGTACTTC
TRBV7-8	TRBJ2-3	TRBD2	.	CASSTSGSADTQYF	TGTGCCAGCAGTACTAGCGGGAGTGCAGATACGCAGTATTTT
TRBV10-3	TRBJ2-1	.	.	CAISGGSSYNEQFF	TGTGCCATCAGTGGAGGGAGCTCCTACAATGAGCAGTTCTTC
TRBV4-1	TRBJ2-3	.	.	CASSQGDSGGPDTQYF	TGCGCCAGCAGCCAAGGGGACTCAGGAGGCCCAGATACGCAGTATTTT
TRBV7-2	TRBJ2-1	.	.	CASSLGAGVHEQFF	TGTGCCAGCAGCTTAGGTGCAGGGGTCCATGAGCAGTTCTTC
TRBV11-2	TRBJ2-7	TRBD1	.	CASSSLQGKYEQYF	TGTGCCAGCAGCTCTTTACAGGGGAAATACGAGCAGTACTTC
TRBV30	TRBJ1-1	TRBD1	once	CAWNTGGNTEAFF	TGTGCCTGGAATACAGGGGGGAACACTGAAGCTTTCTTT
TRBV7-9	TRBJ1-2	TRBD1	.	CASSLVGRGDGYTF	TGTGCCAGCAGCTTAGTAGGCAGGGGGGATGGCTACACCTTC